This TCR beta chain was obtained from a study of Graves' ophthalmopathy and Graves' hyperthyroidism. This clonotype has more than one count but fewer than ten. Moderate-to-severe activity, CAS ≥3, NOSPECS ≥4 and a duration under 3 months were seen in donors with ophthalmopathy. The evidence that diagnosis relied on was clinical symptoms, serum thyroxine, TRAb, thyroid ultrasound and orbital computed tomography. The TCR beta CDR3 regions underwent amplification from RNA transcripts. HTBI-primed RT-PCR formed the first round, and a multiplex PCR formed the second. TCRdb re-called the multiplex PCR reads with MiXCR, one entry per CDR3 protein. Here the sample spans hundreds of thousands of distinct CDR3 sequences, about 41% being singletons. The CDR3 has 13 residues. Per the germline V gene, CDR1 is MNHNS and CDR2 is SASEGT. Trimming took 1 base from V and 5 from J, leaving 5 bases between them.

The TCR was taken from an adult man with Graves' ophthalmopathy. Sample: peripheral blood. The V call is TRBV6-1, the J call TRBJ2-2; D is unclear. CDR3 residues: CASSEGPTGELFF. DNA for the CDR3: TGTGCCAGCAGTGAAGGTCCGACCGGGGAGCTGTTTTTT.